A single sample is the source of the 15 T cell receptor beta chains below, sequenced in a study of human T cells and chemical hapten exposure. Time point noted: healthy volunteer bleed at 2 weeks. The starting material, unfractionated whole blood, was used for total RNA extraction. MiXCR, applied by TCRdb to the RACE reads, yields one record per CDR3 protein. Seen here are tens of thousands of distinct CDR3 sequences, nearly 7.5% observed once, and the top ten hold less than 10%. The sequencing sample was made of whole blood. These receptors originate from a human donor in good health. Some clones in this sample may be carry-over from other donors' samples.

The chain joins TRBV7-2 to TRBJ2-3, with a possible D match to TRBD2 (7 bases). This CDR3 is built from 14 residues. Per the germline V gene, CDR1 is SGHTA and CDR2 is FQGNSA. Trimming shortened V by 2 bases and J by 7 bases, and 13 bases separated the two germline ends. DNA of the CDR3: TGTGCCAGCAGCTTAAGGGGGGGGCCGAATACGCAGTATTTT. This translates into CASSLRGGPNTQYF.

Turning to this clonotype: Germline and junction disagree at one end, which may indicate a read error. V gene TRBV7-9 combines with J gene TRBJ2-7; TRBD1 aligns across 7 bases. The germline CDR1 and CDR2 sequences are SEHNR and FQNEAQ (reference sequence). This CDR3 is 15 amino acids long. Here the CDR3 DNA reads TGTGCCAGCAGCGTAGCGACGGACAGGCCCTACGAGCAGTACTTC. Protein sequence: CASSVATDRPYEQYF.

This clonotype was seen a handful of times. This rearrangement joins TRBV3-1 to TRBJ1-1; D unresolved. The germline V gene encodes CDR1 LGHDT and CDR2 YNNKEL (reference sequence). The CDR3 runs to 14 residues. Trimming took off 2 bases at V and 0 bases at J, with 7 bases between the two ends. The CDR3 spells CASSQRGLNTEAFF. CDR3 coding DNA: TGTGCCAGCAGCCAACGCGGGTTGAACACTGAAGCTTTCTTT.

This clonotype was counted only a few times. The V gene is TRBV5-1, the J gene TRBJ2-1; 8 bases are shared with TRBD1. Per germline, CDR1 SGHRS and CDR2 YFSETQ. This CDR3 comprises 14 residues. Germline trimming cut 4 bases from V and 3 bases from J; bases unmatched to any gene: 3. CDR3 loop: CASSGGQVYNEQFF. The CDR3 DNA reads TGCGCCAGCAGCGGGGGACAGGTCTACAATGAGCAGTTCTTC.

This clonotype was detected only a few times. The rearrangement links TRBV4-1 to TRBJ1-1, with D unresolved. CDR1 and CDR2 (germline): MGHRA, YSYEKL. Trimming took 0 bases from V and 11 from J, leaving 7 bases between them. This CDR3 has 11 residues. The CDR3 DNA is TGCGCCAGCAGCCAAGATCGGCGGGCTTTCTTT. Its protein is CASSQDRRAFF.

This clonotype was detected a few times. The rearrangement links TRBV6-2 or TRBV6-3 to TRBJ2-1, with 10 bases aligning to TRBD2. V lost 5 bases, J lost 0 bases, and 4 bases stayed unmatched. The CDR3 loop spans 16 amino acids. CDR1 MNHEY and CDR2 SVGEGT come from the germline V gene. The CDR3 DNA reads as TGTGCCAGCAGTCCATTAGCGGGAGGCTCCTACAATGAGCAGTTCTTC. This sequence encodes CASSPLAGGSYNEQFF.

This clonotype was counted ten times or more. V and J are TRBV28 and TRBJ1-6; tentatively, D is TRBD1 (6 bases). The germline V gene has CDR1 MDHEN and CDR2 SYDVKM. V lost 6 bases and J lost 8, with 17 bases in between. The CDR3 is 15 amino acids. CDR3 protein: CASRPVPGVDSPLHF. CDR3 coding DNA: TGTGCCAGCAGGCCCGTCCCAGGGGTAGATTCACCCCTCCACTTT. Filled out from reference TRBV28 and TRBJ1-6, the complete variable domain reads DVKVTQSSRYLVKRTGEKVFLECVQDMDHENMFWYRQDPGLGLRLIYFSYDVKMKEKGDIPEGYSVSREKKERFSLILESASTNQTSMYLCASRPVPGVDSPLHFGNGTRLTVT.

This clonotype was picked up many times. The chain recombines TRBV12-3 or TRBV12-4 with TRBJ2-1, with TRBD1 matching 7 bases. The CDR3 loop spans 14 amino acids. After removal of 5 bases from V and 4 bases from J, the junction contained 5 bases not matched to a gene. CDR3 residues: CASSPGQAYNEQFF. In DNA form, the CDR3 reads TGTGCCAGCAGTCCCGGACAGGCTTACAATGAGCAGTTCTTC.

This clonotype was observed a few times. This sequence joins TRBV3-1 and TRBJ2-1, with D hard to call. The CDR3 has 13 amino acids. Trimming shortened V by 0 bases and J by 8 bases, and 8 bases separated the two germline ends. Per the germline V gene, CDR1 is LGHDT and CDR2 is YNNKEL (reference sequence). The CDR3 DNA follows: TGTGCCAGCAGCCAAGATGAAGGGTATGAGCAGTTCTTC. It yields the protein CASSQDEGYEQFF.

This clonotype has more than one count but fewer than ten. This chain connects TRBV7-9 to TRBJ2-6; D ambiguous. Germline CDR1 and CDR2: SEHNR and FQNEAQ (reference sequence). Trimming shortened V by 5 bases and J by 0 bases, and 8 bases separated the two germline ends. This CDR3 is built from 15 residues. The CDR3 nucleotides are TGTGCCAGCAGCCTTAGTAACTCTGGGGCCAACGTCCTGACTTTC. It encodes CASSLSNSGANVLTF.

This chain uses TRBV12-3 or TRBV12-4 with TRBJ1-5; no firm D call. The CDR3 covers 13 residues. The V end lost 3 bases, the J end lost 9 bases, and 12 bases lay between the germline ends. The chain's CDR3 is CASSFMGGRPQHF. As DNA, the CDR3 is TGTGCCAGCAGTTTTATGGGTGGGCGGCCCCAGCATTTT.

This clonotype came up a few times. The gene calls are TRBV2 and TRBJ2-5, with 7 bases that match TRBD2. The CDR3 covers 15 residues. The V gene end was trimmed by 4 bases and the J gene end by 1 base; junction bases not matched to a gene: 6. CDR1 and CDR2 from the germline V gene are SNHLY and FYNNEI. The CDR3 DNA sequence: TGTGCCAGCAGTGTTATGGGGGGGTCCCAAGAGACCCAGTACTTC. Translating gives CASSVMGGSQETQYF.

This chain uses TRBV18 with TRBJ2-7; D possibly matches TRBD1 or TRBD2 (5 bases each). V lost 3 bases to trimming and J lost 0 bases, with 9 bases between them. The CDR3 extends over 14 amino acids. CDR1 and CDR2 (germline): KGHSH, LQKENI. CDR3 protein: CASSPGRSSYEQYF. Written as DNA, the CDR3 is TGTGCCAGCTCACCGGGACGGAGCTCCTACGAGCAGTACTTC.

The table lists this clonotype with many counts. V usage is TRBV29-1 and J usage is TRBJ1-1; no firm D call. Germline V gene sequence: CDR1 SQVTM, CDR2 ANQGSEA. The CDR3 sequence is 13 residues long. V lost 6 bases and J 1 base, leaving 12 bases between the germline ends. CDR3 protein: CSVATQTNTEAFF. CDR3 DNA: TGCAGCGTCGCGACGCAAACGAACACTGAAGCTTTCTTT.

The chain carries TRBV7-9 and TRBJ1-2; D gene unclear. The germline V gene has CDR1 SEHNR and CDR2 FQNEAQ (reference sequence). Trimming stripped 0 bases from V and 4 bases from J, with 6 bases between. The CDR3 has 13 residues. The CDR3 bases are TGTGCCAGCAGCTTAGCGAAGGGCTATGGCTACACCTTC. Translated: CASSLAKGYGYTF.